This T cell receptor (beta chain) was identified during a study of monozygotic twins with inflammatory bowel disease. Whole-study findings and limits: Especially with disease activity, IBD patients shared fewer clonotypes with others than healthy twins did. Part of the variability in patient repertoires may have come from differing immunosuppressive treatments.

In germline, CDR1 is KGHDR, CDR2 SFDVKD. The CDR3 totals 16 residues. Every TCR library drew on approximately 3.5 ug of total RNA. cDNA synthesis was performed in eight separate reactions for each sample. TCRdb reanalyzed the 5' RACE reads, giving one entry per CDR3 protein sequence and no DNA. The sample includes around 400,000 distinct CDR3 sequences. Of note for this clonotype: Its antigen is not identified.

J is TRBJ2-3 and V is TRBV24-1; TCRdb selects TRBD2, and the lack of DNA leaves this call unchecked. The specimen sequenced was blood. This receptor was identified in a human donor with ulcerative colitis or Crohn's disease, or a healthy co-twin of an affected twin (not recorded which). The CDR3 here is CATSDSRENGADTQYF.